The 20 T cell receptor beta chains below all came from one sample that was sequenced in a study of cytomegalovirus exposure and HLA in healthy donors. PCR used 60 Vbeta primers and 13 Jbeta primers. Data came from immunoSEQ multiplex PCR; TCRdb stores just in-frame clones and leaves some out. The data contain some 77,000 clones, less than 80% of them singletons. The specimen sequenced was PBMCs. Receptors originate from a woman in her forties in good health and CMV-seronegative.

The rearrangement links TRBV10-2 to TRBJ2-3, with D maybe TRBD1 (5 bases). Germline loops: CDR1 WSHSY, CDR2 SAAADI. The CDR3 spans 12 residues. Trimming removed 7 bases at V and 6 bases at J, with 11 bases between. The DNA of the CDR3 is TGCGCCAGCACCGAACAGGTTGATACGCAGTATTTT. The encoded protein is CASTEQVDTQYF.

The chain recombines TRBV5-6 with TRBJ1-2, with 7 nucleotides matching TRBD1. V shed 6 bases and J 5 bases; nucleotides not matched to a gene: 10. CDR1 SGHDT and CDR2 YYEEEE come from the germline V gene. This CDR3 is 14 amino acids long. CDR3 DNA: TGTGCCAGCACCAACACCGGGACAGAATATGGCTACACCTTC. Translated: CASTNTGTEYGYTF.

This chain connects TRBV9 to TRBJ1-1; D not resolved. Trimming cost V 0 bases and J 9 bases, with 21 bases left between them. The length of the CDR3 is 16 residues. Germline CDR1 and CDR2: SGDLS and YYNGEE. CDR3 in amino acids: CASSVGPSQNIVKAFF. In nucleotides, the CDR3 is TGTGCCAGCAGCGTAGGCCCCTCCCAGAACATCGTAAAAGCTTTCTTT.

The genes are TRBV28 and TRBJ1-2, with D perhaps TRBD1 (5 bases). V lost 2 bases, J lost 3 bases, and 7 bases lay in between. CDR1 and CDR2 from the germline V gene are MDHEN and SYDVKM. This CDR3 spans 13 amino acids. CDR3 sequence reads: CASSLTGDYGYTF. The CDR3 DNA reads as TGTGCCAGCAGTTTAACGGGGGACTATGGCTACACCTTC.

The J gene is TRBJ2-2, the V gene TRBV30, with 10 bases fitting TRBD2. This CDR3 is built from 17 residues. CDR1 and CDR2 from the germline V gene are GTSNPN and SVGIG (reference sequence). V lost 1 base and J lost 8; bases outside the gene matches: 13. CDR3 DNA sequence: TGTGCCTGGAGTGCAAACAGCGGGAGGGCCGGGAAAGGGGAGCTGTTTTTT. The encoded protein is CAWSANSGRAGKGELFF.

This clone has more than one count but fewer than ten. Distinct nucleotide sequences in the sample also encode this CDR3. The chain carries TRBV6-5 and TRBJ2-7, with 7 bases that match TRBD1. J gave up 2 bases and V 0 bases, and 4 bases lay outside the gene matches. This CDR3 is built from 15 residues. Germline V gene data show CDR1 as MNHEY and CDR2 as SVGAGI. CDR3 amino acids: CASSYSETGTYEQYF. CDR3 DNA: TGTGCCAGCAGTTACTCGGAGACAGGGACCTACGAGCAGTACTTC.

The chain joins TRBV5-1 to TRBJ2-2, with 9 bases that match TRBD2. J gave up 0 bases and V 0 bases, and 3 bases lay outside the gene matches. The CDR3 totals 17 residues. Germline CDR1 SGHRS, CDR2 YFSETQ. CDR3 in DNA: TGCGCCAGCAGCTTGGTGGCTAGCGGGACGAACACCGGGGAGCTGTTTTTT. This translates into CASSLVASGTNTGELFF.

This chain connects TRBV5-3 to TRBJ1-1; TRBD1 matches 8 bases. TRBV5-3 is known as an ORF, though its function is uncertain. This CDR3 has 16 residues. Losses at the gene ends were 0 bases for V and 1 base for J; bases not matched to a gene: 5. The CDR3 DNA reads TGTGCCAGAAGCTTGGACGGGACAGGCCAGAACACTGAAGCTTTCTTT. The encoded protein is CARSLDGTGQNTEAFF.

The V call is TRBV7-3, the J call TRBJ2-2; 8 bases line up with TRBD1. V trimming: 7 bases; J trimming: 6 bases; junction bases outside the gene matches: 7. Germline CDR1 and CDR2: SGHTA and FQGTGA. The CDR3 contains 14 residues. The CDR3 loop is CASKGVRGPGELFF. The CDR3 nucleotides read TGTGCCAGCAAGGGTGTCAGGGGGCCCGGGGAGCTGTTTTTT.

The chain links TRBV15 to TRBJ2-2, with a tentative D call TRBD1 (5 bases). The germline V and J ends were trimmed by 0 bases and 3 bases, with 8 bases remaining between them. CDR3 size: 15 residues. Germline V gives CDR1 LNHNV, CDR2 YYDKDF (reference sequence). This chain's CDR3 is CATSRDETDTGELFF. As DNA, the CDR3 is TGTGCCACCAGCAGAGATGAGACAGACACCGGGGAGCTGTTTTTT.

V gene TRBV27 combines with J gene TRBJ2-5; TRBD1 aligns across 7 bases. The CDR3 covers 14 residues. CDR1 and CDR2 from the germline V gene are MNHEY and SMNVEV (reference sequence). J gave up 7 bases and V 5 bases, and 10 bases lay outside the gene matches. The CDR3 protein is CASSPNTGVRTQYF. As DNA, the CDR3 is TGTGCCAGCAGTCCTAATACAGGGGTTCGGACCCAGTACTTC.

The gene calls are TRBV5-1 and TRBJ1-6; perhaps TRBD1 as D (5 bases). The V and J ends lost 5 bases and 4 bases respectively, with 19 bases between them. The CDR3 has 17 amino acids. The germline V gene encodes CDR1 SGHRS and CDR2 YFSETQ. The CDR3: CASRRLGLRGYNSPLHF. DNA of the CDR3: TGCGCCAGCAGAAGGTTGGGTTTACGGGGGTATAATTCACCCCTCCACTTT.

This clone was detected a few times. The J gene is TRBJ2-4, the V gene TRBV7-2; D is unclear. Germline CDR1 SGHTA, CDR2 FQGNSA. This CDR3 region has 15 residues. Trimming cost V 3 bases and J 3 bases, with 12 bases left between them. DNA for the CDR3: TGTGCCAGCAGCTTTGAGCTGTACTACAAAAACATTCAGTACTTC. Residues: CASSFELYYKNIQYF.

The chain has TRBV5-1 and TRBJ2-5, with TRBD2 matching over 9 bases. The J segment lost 4 bases and the V segment lost 2 bases, leaving 3 bases of the junction unmatched. Germline V gene sequence: CDR1 SGHRS, CDR2 YFSETQ. The CDR3 sequence is 14 residues long. CDR3 nucleotides: TGCGCCAGCAGCTTCTATAGCGGGGGAGAGACCCAGTACTTC. Translating gives CASSFYSGGETQYF.

The V call is TRBV5-1, the J call TRBJ1-6; no clear D. V was pared by 0 bases and J by 0 bases, with 7 bases between. Germline V gene sequence: CDR1 SGHRS, CDR2 YFSETQ. The CDR3 totals 16 residues. CDR3 residues: CASSLAPSSYNSPLHF. The CDR3 DNA reads as TGCGCCAGCAGCTTGGCACCGAGCTCCTATAATTCACCCCTCCACTTT.

This clone was seen only a few times. The CDR3 nucleotides are TGTGCCAGTAGTACCCGGGAGGGCCCTACCTACGAGCAGTACTTC. Encoded protein: CASSTREGPTYEQYF. The V and J genes are TRBV19 and TRBJ2-7, with 8 nucleotides matching TRBD2. This CDR3 is built from 15 residues. Germline V gene sequence: CDR1 LNHDA, CDR2 SQIVND (reference sequence). The V segment lost 4 bases and the J segment 2 bases; nucleotides outside the gene matches: 7.

As for this clone: The same CDR3 can be traced to other DNA sequences in this sample. V and J are TRBV5-1 and TRBJ1-1, with no clear D. Germline loops: CDR1 SGHRS, CDR2 YFSETQ. This CDR3 has 13 amino acids. Trimming cost V 0 bases and J 2 bases, with 5 bases left between them. The CDR3 region has the DNA TGCGCCAGCAGCTTGGGTCTTAACACTGAAGCTTTCTTT. This translates into CASSLGLNTEAFF.

This chain links TRBV5-1 with TRBJ1-2; D perhaps matches TRBD1 (5 bases). CDR3 length: 15 residues. CDR1 is SGHRS, CDR2 YFSETQ, per germline. V lost 4 bases to trimming and J lost 6 bases, with 19 bases between them. Here the CDR3 DNA reads TGCGCCAGCAGCCGGGGGGTGCAGGGCAGGGATGGCTACACCTTC. Translating it yields CASSRGVQGRDGYTF.

The chain has TRBV7-2 and TRBJ2-3; D may be TRBD2 (6 bases). Trimming removed 5 bases at V and 0 bases at J, with 9 bases between. CDR1 SGHTA and CDR2 FQGNSA come from the germline V gene. The CDR3 sequence is 14 residues long. CDR3 bases: TGTGCCAGCAGCCCTAGCGTTAGCACAGATACGCAGTATTTT. This sequence encodes CASSPSVSTDTQYF.

The V and J genes are TRBV7-2 and TRBJ2-7; D is unclear. The CDR3 extends over 15 amino acids. Germline V gene sequence: CDR1 SGHTA, CDR2 FQGNSA. Between the trimmed V and J ends, which lost 1 base and 4 bases, there was a span of 14 bases. The CDR3 DNA reads as TGTGCCAGCAGCTTAGTTGGTGGTCCGGAGTACGAGCAGTACTTC. Encoded protein: CASSLVGGPEYEQYF.